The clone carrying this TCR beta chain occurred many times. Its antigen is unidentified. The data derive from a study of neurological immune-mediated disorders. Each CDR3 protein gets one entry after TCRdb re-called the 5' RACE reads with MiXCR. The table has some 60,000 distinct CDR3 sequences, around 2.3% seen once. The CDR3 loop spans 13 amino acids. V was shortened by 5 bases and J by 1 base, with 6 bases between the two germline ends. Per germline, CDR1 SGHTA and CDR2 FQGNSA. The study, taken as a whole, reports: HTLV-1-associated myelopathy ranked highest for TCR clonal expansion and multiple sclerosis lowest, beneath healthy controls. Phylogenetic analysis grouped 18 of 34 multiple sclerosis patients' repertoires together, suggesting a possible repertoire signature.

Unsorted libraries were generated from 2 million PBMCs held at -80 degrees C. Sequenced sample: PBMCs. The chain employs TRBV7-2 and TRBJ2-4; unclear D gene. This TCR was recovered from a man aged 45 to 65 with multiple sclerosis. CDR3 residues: CASSPGAKNIQYF. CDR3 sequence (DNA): TGTGCCAGCAGCCCGGGTGCCAAAAACATTCAGTACTTC.